The 21 T cell receptor beta chains in this list originate from one sample, sequenced in a study of Graves' ophthalmopathy and Graves' hyperthyroidism. Researchers took RNA transcripts and amplified TCR beta CDR3 regions from them. HTBI-primed RT-PCR formed the first round, and a multiplex PCR formed the second. TCRdb reprocessed the multiplex PCR reads via MiXCR and lists one record per CDR3 protein. The sample has hundreds of thousands of distinct CDR3 sequences, under 25% seen once; the top ten hold roughly 3%. The sample comprised peripheral blood. The receptor source for this set is a young woman with stable Graves' hyperthyroidism.

Regarding this clonotype: This sequence may be a read error, since a much larger clone differs from it by one base. The chain couples TRBV7-9 to TRBJ2-5; TRBD2 might be the D (5 bases). The germline V and J ends were trimmed by 5 bases and 7 bases, with 20 bases remaining between them. The V gene's germline CDR1 is SEHNR and CDR2 FQNEAQ (reference sequence). The CDR3 spans 15 residues. CDR3 bases: TGTGCCAGCAGCCCAAGAGGTGCGGGCATCGCGACCCAGTACTTC. The encoded protein is CASSPRGAGIATQYF.

This clonotype was found many times. Here the CDR3 reads CASSETGAGYGYTF. The CDR3 DNA reads as TGTGCCAGCAGCGAGACAGGGGCAGGCTATGGCTACACCTTC. The chain recombines TRBV28 with TRBJ1-2; 8 nucleotides align to TRBD1. Trimming at V came to 6 bases and at J to 4 bases, leaving 7 bases not matched to a gene. The germline CDR1 and CDR2 sequences are MDHEN and SYDVKM. The length of the CDR3 is 14 residues.

V gene TRBV15 combines with J gene TRBJ2-7; D is undetermined. The germline CDR1 and CDR2 sequences are LNHNV and YYDKDF (reference sequence). This CDR3 has 13 amino acids. V lost 8 bases, J lost 6 bases, and 17 bases lay in between. CDR3 coding DNA: TGTGCCACCGCCCGGATAGGTGTCGCCGAGCAGTACTTC. Translated: CATARIGVAEQYF.

This clonotype was seen at least ten times. This sequence joins TRBV4-2 and TRBJ2-7; D call uncertain. V shed 0 bases and J shed 6 bases, with 6 bases lying between them. CDR3 length: 12 amino acids. The germline V gene encodes CDR1 LGHNA and CDR2 YNFKEQ. The CDR3 DNA reads as TGTGCCAGCAGCCAAGAATGGGGCGAGCAGTACTTC. Translating it yields CASSQEWGEQYF.

This clonotype was picked up a small number of times. The chain has TRBV30 and TRBJ1-6, with TRBD1 identical over 8 bases. The CDR3 has 14 residues. Germline V lookup: CDR1 GTSNPN, CDR2 SVGIG (reference sequence). After removal of 5 bases from V and 3 bases from J, the junction contained 3 bases not matched to a gene. DNA of the CDR3: TGTGCCTGGGGAACAGGGGGCTATAATTCACCCCTCCACTTT. Translation: CAWGTGGYNSPLHF.

In its sample, this clonotype was seen a few times. The chain uses TRBV2 and TRBJ2-5; 9 bases are a match to TRBD2. The germline V gene has CDR1 SNHLY and CDR2 FYNNEI. J gave up 5 bases and V 4 bases, and 8 bases lay outside the gene matches. The CDR3 covers 15 residues. CDR3 loop: CASSAGLAFGETQYF. In DNA form, the CDR3 reads TGTGCCAGCAGTGCGGGACTAGCCTTCGGGGAGACCCAGTACTTC.

This clonotype was found a few times. This chain connects TRBV11-2 to TRBJ2-7, with D possibly matching TRBD1 (9 bases). Germline CDR1 is SGHAT and CDR2 is FQNNGV. CDR3 length: 17 amino acids. Trimming removed 5 bases at V and 1 base at J, with 21 bases between. The CDR3 nucleotides read TGTGCCAGCAGCCCTCGGGGGGGGACAGGGTTTTCCTACGAGCAGTACTTC. The encoded protein is CASSPRGGTGFSYEQYF. Looking up the rest from reference TRBV11-2 and TRBJ2-7 gives the full variable domain: EAGVAQSPRYKIIEKRQSVAFWCNPISGHATLYWYQQILGQGPKLLIQFQNNGVVDDSQLPKDRFSAERLKGVDSTLKIQPAKLEDSAVYLCASSPRGGTGFSYEQYFGPGTRLTVT.

CDR3 sequence reads: CASSLGQLNTGELFF. For the CDR3, the DNA is TGTGCCAGCAGCTTGGGGCAGTTAAACACCGGGGAGCTGTTTTTT. This chain uses TRBV7-9 with TRBJ2-2; TRBD1 is a possible D gene (5 bases). The CDR3 extends over 15 amino acids. The V gene's germline CDR1 is SEHNR and CDR2 FQNEAQ (reference sequence). The V end lost 3 bases, the J end lost 2 bases, and 10 bases lay between the germline ends. Filled out from reference TRBV7-9 and TRBJ2-2, the complete variable domain reads DTGVSQNPRHKITKRGQNVTFRCDPISEHNRLYWYRQTLGQGPEFLTYFQNEAQLEKSRLLSDRFSAERPKGSFSTLEIQRTEQGDSAMYLCASSLGQLNTGELFFGEGSRLTVL.

The chain joins TRBV6-5 to TRBJ1-1; 7 bases are a match to TRBD1. V lost 2 bases and J lost 1; bases outside the gene matches: 4. The germline V gene encodes CDR1 MNHEY and CDR2 SVGAGI. The CDR3 has 15 residues. The CDR3 is CASSYRTGANTEAFF. CDR3 DNA: TGTGCCAGCAGTTACCGGACAGGTGCGAACACTGAAGCTTTCTTT.

The table lists this clonotype with many counts. This rearrangement joins TRBV6-1 to TRBJ2-4, with no clear D. CDR1 is MNHNS, CDR2 SASEGT, per germline. The length of the CDR3 is 14 residues. V was shortened by 9 bases and J by 0 bases, with 12 bases between the two germline ends. CDR3 nucleotide sequence: TGTGCCAGTTTAGCTCCACTAGCCAAAAACATTCAGTACTTC. It is translated as CASLAPLAKNIQYF.

This clonotype was picked up a small number of times. V gene TRBV20-1 combines with J gene TRBJ2-5, with TRBD2 matching 15 bases. The V and J ends lost 1 base and 1 base, in that order; junction bases with no gene match: 4. Per the germline V gene, CDR1 is DFQATT and CDR2 is SNEGSKA (reference sequence). CDR3 length: 17 residues. The CDR3 region has the DNA TGCAGTGCTAGAGGTGGGACTAGCGGGGGGTTCCAAGAGACCCAGTACTTC. It codes for CSARGGTSGGFQETQYF.

This clonotype was picked up many times. The chain has TRBV10-3 and TRBJ2-2; D not resolved. The ends were cut back, 3 bases at V and 5 bases at J, with 4 bases in the middle. Germline lookup yields CDR1 ENHRY and CDR2 SYGVKD. The CDR3 extends over 12 amino acids. In nucleotides, the CDR3 is TGTGCCATCAGTGACAGGACCGGGGAGCTGTTTTTT. Residues: CAISDRTGELFF.

The V call is TRBV7-2, the J call TRBJ2-7, with D perhaps matching TRBD1 (5 bases). This CDR3 has 14 amino acids. Germline V lookup: CDR1 SGHTA, CDR2 FQGNSA. V dropped 5 bases and J dropped 2 bases, with 13 bases sitting between them. Here the CDR3 DNA reads TGTGCCAGCAGCGCGAACCAGGGTCCCTACGAGCAGTACTTC. This sequence encodes CASSANQGPYEQYF.

This clonotype was detected many times. This rearrangement joins TRBV2 to TRBJ2-7; D is unclear. Germline V lookup: CDR1 SNHLY, CDR2 FYNNEI. Trimming took off 1 base at V and 0 bases at J, with 7 bases between the two ends. This CDR3 spans 14 amino acids. CDR3 amino acids: CASSEEGISYEQYF. In DNA form, the CDR3 reads TGTGCCAGCAGTGAAGAGGGCATCTCCTACGAGCAGTACTTC.

Ten or more counts support this clonotype. The CDR3: CATSREAGATKNIQYF. The CDR3 coding sequence is TGTGCCACCAGCAGAGAAGCCGGGGCCACCAAAAACATTCAGTACTTC. The rearrangement links TRBV15 to TRBJ2-4, with D perhaps matching TRBD1 or TRBD2 (5 bases each). Trimming cost V 0 bases and J 2 bases, with 11 bases left between them. Looked up from germline, CDR1 is LNHNV and CDR2 is YYDKDF (reference sequence). The CDR3 totals 16 residues. Full variable domain (missing parts from reference TRBV15 and TRBJ2-4): DAMVIQNPRYQVTQFGKPVTLSCSQTLNHNVMYWYQQKSSQAPKLLFHYYDKDFNNEADTPDNFQSRRPNTSFCFLDIRSPGLGDTAMYLCATSREAGATKNIQYFGAGTRLSVL.

Many counts were recorded for this clonotype. The rearrangement uses TRBV10-3 and TRBJ1-1; TRBD1 is a possible D gene (5 bases). The CDR3 is 15 residues long. Trimming removed 3 bases at V and 1 base at J, with 12 bases between. Germline values: CDR1 ENHRY, CDR2 SYGVKD. The CDR3 DNA reads as TGTGCCATCAGTGACGGGGGTCAGGCGAACACTGAAGCTTTCTTT. Translating gives CAISDGGQANTEAFF.

The chain combines TRBV6-1 with TRBJ1-1; D may be TRBD1 (6 bases). This CDR3 contains 15 residues. Germline assignment: CDR1 MNHNS and CDR2 SASEGT. Trimming took off 6 bases at V and 8 bases at J, with 22 bases between the two ends. CDR3 region: CASSLAPTGSLEAFF. The CDR3 DNA reads as TGTGCCAGCAGCCTAGCACCGACAGGCTCTCTGGAAGCTTTCTTT.

This clonotype was picked up many times. At one of its ends the junction is not consistent with the germline gene, which may arise from a read error. The gene calls are TRBV11-2 and TRBJ2-7; 9 positions match TRBD2. Germline V gene sequence: CDR1 SGHAT, CDR2 FQNNGV. This CDR3 has 14 residues. CDR3 protein: CASSSTSGSSEQYF. CDR3 sequence (DNA): TGTGCCAGCAGCTCTACTAGCGGGTCCTCCGAGCAGTACTTC.

This clonotype has ten or more counts. The chain employs TRBV20-1 and TRBJ2-5; no firm D call. There are 11 residues in the CDR3. Trimming shortened V by 4 bases and J by 0 bases, and 3 bases separated the two germline ends. CDR1 and CDR2 from the germline V gene are DFQATT and SNEGSKA (reference sequence). CDR3 residues: CSAMNQETQYF. In DNA form, the CDR3 reads TGCAGTGCTATGAACCAAGAGACCCAGTACTTC.

This clonotype came up many times. V gene TRBV20-1 combines with J gene TRBJ2-7; D is possibly TRBD1 (6 bases). The CDR3 contains 13 residues. CDR1 is DFQATT, CDR2 SNEGSKA, per germline (reference sequence). Trimming removed 6 bases from V and 3 bases from J, with 15 bases in between. The CDR3: CSAQTGINYEQYF. In nucleotides, the CDR3 is TGCAGTGCACAGACAGGAATTAACTACGAGCAGTACTTC.

This clonotype was detected ten times or more. The chain recombines TRBV6-2 or TRBV6-3 with TRBJ1-1; D remains ambiguous. Germline V gives CDR1 MNHEY, CDR2 SVGEGT. The V and J ends lost 6 bases and 9 bases respectively, with 11 bases between them. CDR3 length: 11 residues. CDR3 sequence: CASSFGPKAFF. The CDR3 DNA reads as TGTGCCAGCAGCTTTGGACCTAAAGCTTTCTTT.